The clone carrying this T cell receptor beta chain was detected a few times. In the source study's methods: Reference gene primers were amplified, and this amplification served to estimate nucleated cell counts. This table comes from immunoSEQ multiplex PCR, and its TCRdb copy is limited to in-frame clones, with some not included. The DNA gave D and trimming, while V, J and clone size come from that table. Here the sample spans about 310,000 clones, 80% to 90% being singletons. These data are taken from a study of blood T cell repertoires in COVID-19. CDR3 length: 14 residues. The germline gives CDR1 MDHEN, CDR2 SYDVKM. The ends were cut back, 6 bases at V and 3 bases at J, with 11 bases in the middle.

The chain combines TRBV28 with TRBJ1-4, with a weak D call TRBD1 (5 bases). The receptor comes from a man aged 50-59 years with active or convalescent COVID-19. The sequenced sample consisted of peripheral blood. CDR3 in DNA: TGTGCCAGCAGGTGGGGCACAGCTAATGAAAAACTGTTTTTT. Amino acids: CASRWGTANEKLFF.